These 18 T cell receptor beta chains were all obtained from the same sample, sequenced in a study of blood T cell repertoires in COVID-19. Sequencing used immunoSEQ multiplex PCR; TCRdb keeps in-frame clones, though not all of them. The sample includes approximately 110,000 clones, approximately 88% of them seen just once. Sequenced sample: peripheral blood. The receptors come from a middle-aged woman with acute or convalescent COVID-19.

The chain combines TRBV18 with TRBJ1-6; D ambiguous. Germline assignment: CDR1 KGHSH and CDR2 LQKENI. Trimming cost V 3 bases and J 7 bases, with 10 bases left between them. The CDR3 is 14 amino acids. The CDR3: CASSPDLQNSPLHF. In DNA, the CDR3 is TGTGCCAGCTCACCCGATCTTCAGAATTCACCCCTCCACTTT. The full variable domain, completed using reference TRBV18 and TRBJ1-6, is NAGVMQNPRHLVRRRGQEARLRCSPMKGHSHVYWYRQLPEEGLKFMVYLQKENIIDESGMPKERFSAEFPKEGPSILRIQQVVRGDSAAYFCASSPDLQNSPLHFGNGTRLTVT.

A single count supports this clone. The rearrangement joins TRBV2 to TRBJ2-7; 7 positions agree with TRBD2. The CDR3 totals 14 residues. CDR1 is SNHLY and CDR2 is FYNNEI in the germline V gene. J gave up 2 bases and V 6 bases, and 7 bases lay outside the gene matches. Written as DNA, the CDR3 is TGTGCCAGCAGGGGGGGGTCCGGCGCCTACGAGCAGTACTTC. It translates to CASRGGSGAYEQYF.

This clone was observed a single time. J is TRBJ1-5 and V is TRBV7-9; 7 bases align to TRBD1. CDR1 and CDR2 from the germline V gene are SEHNR and FQNEAQ (reference sequence). The CDR3 runs 14 residues. V was clipped by 5 bases and J by 5 bases; unmatched bases: 6. The CDR3 DNA follows: TGTGCCAGCAGCCCGGGACAGTGGGATCAGCCCCAGCATTTT. Translation gives CASSPGQWDQPQHF.

The chain recombines TRBV10-3 with TRBJ1-1; 8 nucleotides align to TRBD1. The V gene end was trimmed by 8 bases and the J gene end by 1 base; junction bases not matched to a gene: 3. The CDR3 loop spans 13 amino acids. CDR1 is ENHRY, CDR2 SYGVKD, per germline. In DNA form, the CDR3 reads TGTGCCATCGGGGGACAGGAGAACACTGAAGCTTTCTTT. Encoded protein: CAIGGQENTEAFF.

V and J are TRBV5-1 and TRBJ2-2; tentative D call: TRBD2 (5 bases). Germline V CDR1 and CDR2: SGHRS, YFSETQ. CDR3 length: 17 amino acids. V lost 0 bases to trimming and J lost 0 bases, with 12 bases between them. In DNA, the CDR3 is TGCGCCAGCAGCTTGGACGGACTGCAAGCGAACACCGGGGAGCTGTTTTTT. This gives the protein CASSLDGLQANTGELFF.

V is TRBV9 and J is TRBJ2-1, with 7 bases matching TRBD2. The CDR3 has 17 residues. The V gene's germline CDR1 is SGDLS and CDR2 YYNGEE. The trim removed 3 bases at V and 1 base at J, leaving 10 bases unmatched. The CDR3 reads CASSGREAGLSYNEQFF. The CDR3 nucleotides are TGTGCCAGCAGCGGTAGAGAAGCGGGACTTTCCTACAATGAGCAGTTCTTC.

V usage is TRBV7-2 and J usage is TRBJ1-6; a weak D match, TRBD1 (5 bases). Germline loops: CDR1 SGHTA, CDR2 FQGNSA. The length of the CDR3 is 16 residues. Trimming took 2 bases from V and 6 from J, leaving 14 bases between them. The CDR3 reads CASSLTRVGGNSPLHF. CDR3 sequence (DNA): TGTGCCAGCAGCTTAACTCGGGTGGGGGGTAATTCACCCCTCCACTTT.

This clone was counted a few times. This chain uses TRBV29-1 with TRBJ2-4; D is unresolved. Germline CDR1 is SQVTM and CDR2 is ANQGSEA. V was clipped by 0 bases and J by 4 bases, with 19 bases between them. CDR3 length: 17 residues. The CDR3 region has the DNA TGCAGCGTTGAAGATTTCACATCCCCGGTCGGGAAAAACATTCAGTACTTC. This gives the protein CSVEDFTSPVGKNIQYF.

The CDR3 DNA is TGCGCCAGCAGCCAATCCGGGACAGGGGGCTCGGAGACCCAGTACTTC. Its protein is CASSQSGTGGSETQYF. The V call is TRBV4-1, the J call TRBJ2-5; 12 bases map to TRBD1. The V gene end was trimmed by 2 bases and the J gene end by 5 bases; junction bases not matched to a gene: 6. Germline V gives CDR1 MGHRA, CDR2 YSYEKL. The CDR3 contains 16 residues.

As to this clone: A read error may produce the germline difference seen at one junction end. Different DNA sequences within this sample yield the same CDR3. The chain is built from TRBV19 and TRBJ1-5; D perhaps matches TRBD1 (6 bases). The V gene's germline CDR1 is LNHDA and CDR2 SQIVND (reference sequence). This CDR3 has 16 amino acids. Here the CDR3 reads CASSIAGRQGNQPQHF. As DNA, the CDR3 is TGCGCCAGTAGTATAGCCGGAAGACAGGGCAATCAGCCCCAGCATTTT.

The chain couples TRBV3-1 (or the pseudogene TRBV3-2) to TRBJ2-1; D ambiguous. Per germline, CDR1 LGHDT and CDR2 YNNKEL (reference sequence). V was clipped by 3 bases and J by 2 bases, with 5 bases between them. CDR3 length: 13 residues. The CDR3 here is CASSHQTYNEQFF. The DNA of the CDR3 is TGTGCCAGCAGCCACCAAACCTACAATGAGCAGTTCTTC.

This clone was seen only once. The rearrangement links TRBV25-1 to TRBJ2-1; no clear D gene. Germline V CDR1 and CDR2: MGHDK, SYGVNS. Trimming removed 8 bases at V and 5 bases at J, with 16 bases between. This CDR3 spans 14 amino acids. CDR3 in DNA: TGTGCCAGCGGAGAAAACCACGCGAACAATGAGCAGTTCTTC. The encoded protein is CASGENHANNEQFF.

The J gene is TRBJ1-1, the V gene TRBV6-2 or TRBV6-3; D unresolved. This CDR3 has 14 residues. Germline V gene data show CDR1 as MNHEY and CDR2 as SVGEGT. V dropped 0 bases and J dropped 2 bases, with 7 bases sitting between them. The CDR3 bases are TGTGCCAGCAGTTACTCACAAGTAAACACTGAAGCTTTCTTT. This encodes CASSYSQVNTEAFF.

The J gene is TRBJ1-1, the V gene TRBV7-9, with D perhaps TRBD1 (5 bases). This CDR3 contains 13 residues. Trimming pared 6 bases from V and 6 bases from J, leaving 14 bases between. Per germline, CDR1 SEHNR and CDR2 FQNEAQ (reference sequence). The CDR3 sequence is CASSSLPGAEAFF. CDR3 bases: TGTGCCAGCAGTTCCCTCCCGGGGGCTGAAGCTTTCTTT.

The chain uses TRBV6-4 and TRBJ2-2; 9 nucleotides align to TRBD2. J was trimmed by 3 bases and V by 6 bases; bases with no gene match: 2. CDR3 length: 14 residues. CDR1 is MRHNA and CDR2 is SNTAGT in the germline V gene. The CDR3 is CASSVAGDTGELFF. Written as DNA, the CDR3 is TGTGCCAGCAGCGTAGCGGGGGACACCGGGGAGCTGTTTTTT.

The V and J genes are TRBV7-9 and TRBJ1-6, with D unclear. With 7 bases removed from V and 7 bases from J, the gap between germline ends came to 14 bases. The CDR3 is made up of 14 amino acids. Germline values: CDR1 SEHNR, CDR2 FQNEAQ (reference sequence). The CDR3 spells CASTYNEGNSPLHF. The DNA of the CDR3 is TGTGCCAGCACCTATAATGAGGGCAATTCACCCCTCCACTTT.

This clone has more than one count but fewer than ten. V usage is TRBV3-1 (or the pseudogene TRBV3-2) and J usage is TRBJ2-1; 9 nucleotides match TRBD2. Looked up from germline, CDR1 is LGHDT and CDR2 is YNNKEL (reference sequence). The CDR3 has 14 residues. V gave up 4 bases and J gave up 8 bases; unmatched junction bases: 6. CDR3 DNA: TGTGCCAGCAGCCGCCTAGCGGGGAGCCATGAGCAGTTCTTC. Translation: CASSRLAGSHEQFF.

This clone was observed once. The CDR3 sequence is CASSQGTDAYGYTF. Here the CDR3 DNA reads TGTGCCAGCAGCCAAGGGACAGATGCCTATGGCTACACCTTC. The chain uses TRBV3-1 (or the pseudogene TRBV3-2) and TRBJ1-2, with D maybe TRBD1 (6 bases). Germline CDR1 reads LGHDT; CDR2 reads YNNKEL (reference sequence). The V gene lost 1 base and the J gene lost 4 bases, with 10 bases spanning the gap. The CDR3 is 14 amino acids.